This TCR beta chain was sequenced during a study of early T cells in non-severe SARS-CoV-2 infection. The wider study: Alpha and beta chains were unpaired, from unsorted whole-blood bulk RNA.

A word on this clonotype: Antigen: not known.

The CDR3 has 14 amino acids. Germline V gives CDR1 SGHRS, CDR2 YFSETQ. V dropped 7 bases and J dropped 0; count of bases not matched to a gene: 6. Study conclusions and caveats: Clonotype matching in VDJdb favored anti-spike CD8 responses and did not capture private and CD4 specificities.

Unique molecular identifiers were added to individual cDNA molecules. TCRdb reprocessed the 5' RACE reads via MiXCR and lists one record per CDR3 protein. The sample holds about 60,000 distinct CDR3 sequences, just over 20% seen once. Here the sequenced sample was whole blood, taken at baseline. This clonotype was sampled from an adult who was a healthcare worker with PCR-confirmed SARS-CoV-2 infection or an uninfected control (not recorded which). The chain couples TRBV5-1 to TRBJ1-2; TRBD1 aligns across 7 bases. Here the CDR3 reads CASRDSLANYGYTF. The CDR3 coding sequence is TGCGCCAGCCGGGACAGCCTAGCTAACTATGGCTACACCTTC.